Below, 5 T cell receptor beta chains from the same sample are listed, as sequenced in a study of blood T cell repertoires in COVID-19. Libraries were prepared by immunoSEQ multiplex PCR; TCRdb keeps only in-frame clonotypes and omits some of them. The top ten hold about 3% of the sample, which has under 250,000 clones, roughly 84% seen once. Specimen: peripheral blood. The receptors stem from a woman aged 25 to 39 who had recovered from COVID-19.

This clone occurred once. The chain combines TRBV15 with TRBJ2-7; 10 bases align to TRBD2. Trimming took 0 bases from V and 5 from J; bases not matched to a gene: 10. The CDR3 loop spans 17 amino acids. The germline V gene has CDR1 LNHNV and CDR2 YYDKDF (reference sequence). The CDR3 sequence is CATSRDPRSGRAHEQYF. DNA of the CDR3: TGTGCCACCAGCAGAGATCCGCGAAGCGGGAGGGCCCACGAGCAGTACTTC.

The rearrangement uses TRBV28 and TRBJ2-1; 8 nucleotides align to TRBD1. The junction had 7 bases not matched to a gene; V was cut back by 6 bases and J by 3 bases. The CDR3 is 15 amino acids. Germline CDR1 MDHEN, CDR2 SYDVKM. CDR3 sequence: CASRPGTGFYNEQFF. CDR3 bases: TGTGCCAGCAGGCCCGGGACAGGTTTCTACAATGAGCAGTTCTTC. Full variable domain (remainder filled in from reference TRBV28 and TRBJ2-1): DVKVTQSSRYLVKRTGEKVFLECVQDMDHENMFWYRQDPGLGLRLIYFSYDVKMKEKGDIPEGYSVSREKKERFSLILESASTNQTSMYLCASRPGTGFYNEQFFGPGTRLTVL.

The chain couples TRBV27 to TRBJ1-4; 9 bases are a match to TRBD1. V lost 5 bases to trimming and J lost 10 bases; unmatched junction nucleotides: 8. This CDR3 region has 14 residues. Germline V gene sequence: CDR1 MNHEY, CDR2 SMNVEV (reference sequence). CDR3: CASSNGTGIGKLFF. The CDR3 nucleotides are TGTGCCAGCAGTAACGGGACAGGGATCGGAAAACTGTTTTTT.

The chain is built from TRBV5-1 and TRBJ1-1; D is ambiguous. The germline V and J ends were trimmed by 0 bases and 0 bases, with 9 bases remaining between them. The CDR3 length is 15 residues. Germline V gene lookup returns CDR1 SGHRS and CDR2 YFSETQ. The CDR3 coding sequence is TGCGCCAGCAGCTTGGCAGGCCAGGTGAACACTGAAGCTTTCTTT. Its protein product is CASSLAGQVNTEAFF.

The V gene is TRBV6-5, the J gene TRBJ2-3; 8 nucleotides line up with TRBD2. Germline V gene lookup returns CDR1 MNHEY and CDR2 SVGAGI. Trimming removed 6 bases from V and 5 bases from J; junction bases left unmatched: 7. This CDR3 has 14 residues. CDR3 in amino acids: CASSPGLEGDTQYF. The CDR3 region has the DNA TGTGCCAGCAGCCCGGGACTAGAGGGAGATACGCAGTATTTT.